The clone carrying this T cell receptor (beta chain) was found a few times. The antigen is not known. CD45RA-CD27- cells were effector memory; CD45RA+CD27- cells were EMRA. After removal of 1 base from V and 9 bases from J, the junction contained 4 bases not matched to a gene. This CDR3 has 15 amino acids. CDR1 LGHDT and CDR2 YNNKEL come from the germline V gene (reference sequence). These data are taken from a study of naive and memory T cell subsets. Study-wide findings and caveats: Gini index rose across naive, CM, EM and EMRA in CD4 and CD8.

Both TRBC1 and TRBC2 were covered by a beta constant-region primer of two equimolar oligonucleotides. Nested alpha and beta constant-region primers with the SP2 primer drove four PCR rounds on ligated cDNA. MiXCR, run by TCRdb on the UMI-ligation and nested PCR reads, gives a single entry per CDR3 protein. The table lists over 25,000 distinct CDR3 sequences, about 10% of them singletons, with approximately 17% in the top ten. The receptor's source is a human donor in good health. The chain couples TRBV3-1 to TRBJ1-6; 9 nucleotides match TRBD1. The sequencing input was effector memory CD4+ T cells from blood. Stated subset: effector memory, CD45RA- CD27-. The CDR3: CASSQVPGQGSPLHF. The CDR3, as DNA: TGTGCCAGCAGCCAAGTCCCGGGACAGGGTTCACCCCTCCACTTT.